The sample holds a few counts of the clone carrying this T cell receptor (beta chain). During the 2 weeks before they entered the study, exposed participants had met someone with a PCR-confirmed or clinician-diagnosed COVID-19 case. This record comes from a study of blood T cell repertoires in COVID-19. In the study overall: From the United States, Italy and Spain came samples of acute and convalescent COVID-19.

Sequenced by immunoSEQ multiplex PCR; TCRdb stores in-frame clones only, minus some. The data contain 150,000 to 200,000 clones, about 80% of them seen just once; the ten biggest clones take up approximately 15%. The CDR3 is 14 residues long. Germline values: CDR1 DFQATT, CDR2 SNEGSKA (reference sequence). V was trimmed by 3 bases and J by 7 bases, leaving 15 bases between them. The sequenced sample was PBMCs or T cells enriched from blood (not recorded which). The rearrangement joins TRBV20-1 to TRBJ1-4, with D perhaps TRBD1 (6 bases). This receptor was obtained from a man in his 60s who had been exposed to COVID-19. CDR3 loop: CSASFGGASEKLFF. The CDR3 DNA sequence: TGCAGTGCTAGTTTTGGGGGGGCTAGTGAAAAACTGTTTTTT.